The clone carrying this TCR beta chain was found many times. Its antigen remains unidentified. This sample is part of a study of CD8 T cells in ankylosing spondylitis. TCRdb recomputed calls from the 5' RACE reads with MiXCR, one row per CDR3 protein. Of under 200,000 distinct CDR3 sequences in the sample, around 10% are singletons; the top ten hold about 29%. This CDR3 contains 21 residues. CDR1 MNHEY and CDR2 SVGEGT come from the germline V gene. J was trimmed by 8 bases and V by 5 bases; bases with no gene match: 21. Study-wide points: Certain motif variants had earlier been reported in reactive arthritis synovial fluid and blood.

Sequencing input: blood, either unsorted or a sorted T cell fraction (not recorded which). The sequence was obtained from a male donor with ankylosing spondylitis or in good health (not recorded which). The chain uses TRBV6-2 or TRBV6-3 and TRBJ2-1; 16 nucleotides align to TRBD2. CDR3 coding DNA: TGTGCCAGCAGTAACCCCTCCGGGACTAGCGGGGGGGAAGGTAAAGTGGATGAGCAGTTCTTC. Translated: CASSNPSGTSGGEGKVDEQFF.